This T cell receptor (beta chain) derives from a study of spatial heterogeneity in lung cancer. The wider study: Alpha-chain sequences were detected in numbers that were consistently lower than beta-chain sequences.

Germline values: CDR1 KGHSH, CDR2 LQKENI. Trimming stripped 6 bases from V and 0 bases from J, with 15 bases between. The CDR3 has 16 amino acids. Indicated time point: sample taken at primary tumor resection. The sequenced material consisted of unsorted whole RNA from tumor, nontumor lung or frozen PBMC. Samples were obtained from some 70 donors, all untreated early-stage non-small cell lung cancer patients. TCRdb reprocessed the 5' RACE reads with MiXCR, giving one entry per CDR3 protein. Counted here are some 85,000 distinct CDR3 sequences, approximately 20% occurring once; the ten biggest clones make up 6.2%.

The receptor comes from a male donor with early-stage non-small cell lung cancer. The source material was PBMCs, sampled at surgery. The chain uses TRBV18 and TRBJ1-5; D not certain. CDR3 protein: CASSLTADHSNQPQHF. The CDR3 region has the DNA TGTGCCAGCTCTCTAACCGCAGATCATAGCAATCAGCCCCAGCATTTT.